The 5 T cell receptor beta chains reported below all come from one sample, sequenced in a study of shared clonotypes between healthy human individuals. Clones were read by immunoSEQ multiplex PCR, and TCRdb kept only the in-frame ones, dropping some. The sample has over a million clones; more than 95% are singletons. Sequenced material: naive CD4+ T cells sorted from blood. Subset meaning: CD45RA+ positively selected. These receptors all come from a young man in good health.

The CDR3 bases are TGTGCCAGCAGCCAAGCCGGGGGCTATAGCTCCTACGAGCAGTACTTC. Translating it yields CASSQAGGYSSYEQYF. The chain has TRBV14 and TRBJ2-7; the D call may be TRBD1 or TRBD2 (6 bases each). Germline CDR1 is SGHDN and CDR2 is FVKESK. The CDR3 is 16 residues long. The V gene lost 1 base and the J gene lost 0 bases, with 13 bases spanning the gap.

DNA for the CDR3: TGTGCCAGCCGCCAAAGGCTAGCGGGCGTCTACGAGCAGTACTTC. It codes for CASRQRLAGVYEQYF. The genes are TRBV11-2 and TRBJ2-7; 8 bases are shared with TRBD2. Germline CDR1 SGHAT, CDR2 FQNNGV. The V and J ends lost 8 bases and 3 bases, in that order; junction bases with no gene match: 12. There are 15 residues in the CDR3.

This chain joins TRBV7-7 and TRBJ2-2; D might be TRBD2 (5 bases). The germline gives CDR1 SSHAT, CDR2 FNYEAQ (reference sequence). There are 15 residues in the CDR3. Between the trimmed V and J ends, which lost 2 bases and 4 bases, there was a span of 11 bases. CDR3 loop: CASSLFSRGTGELFF. The CDR3 DNA reads as TGTGCCAGCAGCTTATTTAGTCGGGGCACCGGGGAGCTGTTTTTT.

The chain couples TRBV7-6 to TRBJ2-5; possibly TRBD2 for D (6 bases). Germline CDR1 reads SGHVS; CDR2 reads FNYEAQ. This CDR3 comprises 15 residues. V lost 2 bases and J 5 bases, leaving 15 bases between the germline ends. The DNA of the CDR3 is TGTGCCAGCAGCTTAACTAGCCTAGGGAGGGAGACCCAGTACTTC. It is translated as CASSLTSLGRETQYF.

This clone was detected only once. This chain uses TRBV29-1 with TRBJ2-3; TRBD1 matches at 9 bases. The V segment lost 7 bases and the J segment 3 bases; nucleotides outside the gene matches: 8. The CDR3 extends over 14 amino acids. Germline loops: CDR1 SQVTM, CDR2 ANQGSEA. In nucleotides, the CDR3 is TGCAGCGGGGTTGACAGGGGGATTACAGATACGCAGTATTTT. The encoded protein is CSGVDRGITDTQYF.